This TCR beta chain was captured by sequencing in a study of blood T cell repertoires in COVID-19. TCRdb keeps only in-frame clones here, not all; method: immunoSEQ multiplex PCR. This table has about 180,000 clones, about 83% appearing once. Trimming took 8 bases from V and 2 from J, leaving 11 bases between them. The length of the CDR3 is 13 residues. Germline assignment: CDR1 KGHDR and CDR2 SFDVKD. Material for sequencing was PBMCs or T cells enriched from blood (not recorded which). The rearrangement links TRBV24-1 to TRBJ2-5; D is perhaps TRBD2 (5 bases). The origin of this receptor is a woman aged 25 to 39 who had recovered from COVID-19. The CDR3 is CATMSSGQETQYF. The CDR3 DNA reads as TGTGCCACCATGTCCAGCGGACAAGAGACCCAGTACTTC.